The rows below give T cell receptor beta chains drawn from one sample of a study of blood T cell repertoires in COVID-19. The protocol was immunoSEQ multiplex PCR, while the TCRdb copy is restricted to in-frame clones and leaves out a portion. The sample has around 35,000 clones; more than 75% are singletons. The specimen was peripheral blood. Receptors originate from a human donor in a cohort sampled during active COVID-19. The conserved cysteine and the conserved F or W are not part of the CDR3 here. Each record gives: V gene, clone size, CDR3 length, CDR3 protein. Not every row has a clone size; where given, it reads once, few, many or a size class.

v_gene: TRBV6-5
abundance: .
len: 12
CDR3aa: ASSYSGQYYEQY

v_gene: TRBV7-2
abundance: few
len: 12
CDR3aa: ASSLGASNQPQH

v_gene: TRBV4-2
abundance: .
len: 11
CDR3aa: ASSQESDQPQH

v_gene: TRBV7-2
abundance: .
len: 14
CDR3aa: ASSIFGTVSGDTQY

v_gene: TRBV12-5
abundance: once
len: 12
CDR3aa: ASGLGQGTRKTF

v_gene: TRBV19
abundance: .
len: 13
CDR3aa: ASSRSSWSQETQY

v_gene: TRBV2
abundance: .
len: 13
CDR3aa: ASSEDRNPQETQY

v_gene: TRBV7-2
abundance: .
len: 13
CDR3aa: ASSGAGTGGETQY

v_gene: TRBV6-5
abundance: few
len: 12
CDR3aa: ASRDPGTGHEQY

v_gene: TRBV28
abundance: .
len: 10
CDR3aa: ASRRQTDEQY